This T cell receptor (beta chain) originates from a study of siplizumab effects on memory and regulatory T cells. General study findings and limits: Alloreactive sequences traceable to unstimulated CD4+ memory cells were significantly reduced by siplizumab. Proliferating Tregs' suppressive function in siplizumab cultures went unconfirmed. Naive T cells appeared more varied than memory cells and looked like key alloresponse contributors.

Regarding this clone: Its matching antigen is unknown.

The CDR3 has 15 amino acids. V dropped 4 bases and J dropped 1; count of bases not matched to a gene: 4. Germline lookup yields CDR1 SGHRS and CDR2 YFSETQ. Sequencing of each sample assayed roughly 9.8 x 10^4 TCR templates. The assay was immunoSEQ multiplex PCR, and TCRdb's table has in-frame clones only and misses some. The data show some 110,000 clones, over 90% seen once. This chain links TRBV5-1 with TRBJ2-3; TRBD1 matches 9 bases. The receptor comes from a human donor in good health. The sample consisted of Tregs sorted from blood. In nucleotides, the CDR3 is TGCGCCAGCAGCAGGGGACAGGGAGGCACAGATACGCAGTATTTT. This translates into CASSRGQGGTDTQYF. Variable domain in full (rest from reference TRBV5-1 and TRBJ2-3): KAGVTQTPRYLIKTRGQQVTLSCSPISGHRSVSWYQQTPGQGLQFLFEYFSETQRNKGNFPGRFSGRQFSNSRSEMNVSTLELGDSALYLCASSRGQGGTDTQYFGPGTRLTVL.